The clone carrying this T cell receptor beta chain occurred once. The method was immunoSEQ multiplex PCR; TCRdb's version includes in-frame clones alone and lacks a portion of them. The data hold under 15,000 clones, with about 31% observed a single time. This sample was taken from a study of tumour-infiltrating T cells in Burkitt lymphoma. For the study at large: Survival, overall and progression-free, tracked with productive clonality.

With 10 bases clipped from V and 5 bases from J, the junction kept 6 bases outside the gene matches. The CDR3 is 14 amino acids. Germline V gene data show CDR1 as MNHNY and CDR2 as SVGAGI (reference sequence). The source of this sequence is a human donor with diffuse large B-cell lymphoma. The sample consisted of tumor tissue. The chain carries TRBV6-6 and TRBJ2-1; 12 positions match TRBD1. The CDR3 spells CAIKGQGAHNEQFF. The CDR3 DNA is TGTGCCATTAAGGGACAGGGGGCACACAATGAGCAGTTCTTC.